This TCR beta chain stems from a study of blood T cell repertoires in COVID-19. The overall study: Spain, Italy and the United States supplied samples that represented acute and convalescent COVID-19. The cDNA or gDNA used as material had been derived from T cells, B-cell-depleted T cells, or PBMCs.

Everyone who took part was 18 to 89 years old, and they came from 24 US areas. Authors' processing steps: Reference gene primers were amplified, and this amplification served to estimate nucleated cell counts. Sequencing used immunoSEQ multiplex PCR; TCRdb keeps in-frame clones, though not all of them. The V and J calls and clone size come from that table; D and trimming were worked out from the DNA. Here the sample spans about 190,000 clones, around 76% being singletons. This CDR3 comprises 15 residues. Trimming cost V 0 bases and J 10 bases; bases outside gene matches: 7. Germline V CDR1 and CDR2: LGHNA, YSLEER.

Sequenced input: PBMCs or T cells enriched from blood (not recorded which). The V gene is TRBV4-3, the J gene TRBJ2-3; 10 positions agree with TRBD2. The clonotype was recovered from a woman between 50 and 59 years old with acute COVID-19. CDR3 bases: TGCGCCAGCAGCCAAGATCCCGCTAGCGGGGGACCGCAGTATTTT. It codes for CASSQDPASGGPQYF.